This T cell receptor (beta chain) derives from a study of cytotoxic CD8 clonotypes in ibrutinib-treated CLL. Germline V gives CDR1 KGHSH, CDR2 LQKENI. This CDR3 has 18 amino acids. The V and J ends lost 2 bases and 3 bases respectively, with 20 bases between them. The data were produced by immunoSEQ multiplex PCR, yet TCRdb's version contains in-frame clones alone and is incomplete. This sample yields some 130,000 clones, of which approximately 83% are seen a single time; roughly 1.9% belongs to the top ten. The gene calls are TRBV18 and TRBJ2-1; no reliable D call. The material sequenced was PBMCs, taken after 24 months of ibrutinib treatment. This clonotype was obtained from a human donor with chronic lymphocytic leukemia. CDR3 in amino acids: CASSPRVTRGSLYNEQFF. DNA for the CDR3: TGTGCCAGCTCACCAAGGGTTACACGAGGATCTCTCTACAATGAGCAGTTCTTC.